The rows below give T cell receptor beta chains drawn from one sample of a study of shared clonotypes between healthy human individuals. Clones were sequenced by immunoSEQ multiplex PCR, and TCRdb holds only the in-frame ones, with some missing. The sample yields around 2.3 million clones, 90% to 97% seen once. The sample was naive CD4+ T cells sorted from blood. Receptors originate from a man between 18 and 35 years old in good health. Both conserved end residues are part of each CDR3. D genes are given only for firm matches. Clone sizes are given selectively: once, few, many, or a class where the clone is expanded.

d_gene | abundance | j_gene | v_gene | CDR3nt | CDR3aa
TRBD2 | . | TRBJ2-1 | TRBV5-4 | TGTGCCAGCAGCTTGGGGACTAGCGGGAGTAGTGAGCAGTTCTTC | CASSLGTSGSSEQFF
TRBD2 | . | TRBJ2-1 | TRBV5-6 | TGTGCCAGTATCGCTTGGGGGAGGGCATACAATGAGCAGTTCTTC | CASIAWGRAYNEQFF
. | . | TRBJ2-1 | TRBV5-5 | TGTGCCAGCAGCCCACGAGCTGGGAGACGTTGGGAGTTCAATGAGCAGTTCTTC | CASSPRAGRRWEFNEQFF
TRBD1 | . | TRBJ2-7 | TRBV6-5 | TGTGCCAGCAGTTACTCTTACAGGGGTCCCTACGAGCAGTACTTC | CASSYSYRGPYEQYF
TRBD2 | . | TRBJ2-5 | TRBV19 | TGTGCCAGTAGTATCTTAGGACTAGCGGGTCAAGAGACCCAGTACTTC | CASSILGLAGQETQYF
TRBD1 | few | TRBJ2-2 | TRBV18 | TGTGCCAGCTCACTCCGACAGGGAGACACCGGGGAGCTGTTTTTT | CASSLRQGDTGELFF
. | . | TRBJ2-5 | TRBV7-9 | TGTGCCAGCAGCGGGCTACGAGAGACCCAGTACTTC | CASSGLRETQYF
. | . | TRBJ2-1 | TRBV18 | TGTGCCAGCTCACCATCAGCGGCAAACTACAATGAGCAGTTCTTC | CASSPSAANYNEQFF
. | . | TRBJ2-1 | TRBV10-2 | TGCGCCAGCAGTGGCCAGTGGGACCTCGTCAATGAGCAGTTCTTC | CASSGQWDLVNEQFF
. | . | TRBJ2-7 | TRBV18 | TGTGCCAGCTCACAGGGCGGGAAGACCTACGAGCAGTACTTC | CASSQGGKTYEQYF
. | . | TRBJ2-2 | TRBV11-3 | TGTGCCAGCAGCCCCAATCCCCTACTAGACGGGGAGCTGTTTTTT | CASSPNPLLDGELFF